The clone carrying this T cell receptor (beta chain) was seen a few times. The sample belongs to a study of cytomegalovirus exposure and HLA in healthy donors. This PCR relied on a set of 60 Vbeta primers and 13 Jbeta primers. The protocol was immunoSEQ multiplex PCR, while the TCRdb copy is restricted to in-frame clones and leaves out a portion. The data show about 150,000 clones, 60% to 80% seen once. This CDR3 has 16 residues. CDR1 SNHLY and CDR2 FYNNEI come from the germline V gene. The J segment lost 0 bases and the V segment lost 6 bases, leaving 5 bases of the junction unmatched. The receptor was isolated from a woman between 40 and 50 years old in good health and CMV-seronegative. Sequences were obtained from PBMCs. This chain links TRBV2 with TRBJ2-1, with TRBD1 matching 10 bases. CDR3 region: CASRLGTGDSYNEQFF. CDR3 DNA: TGTGCCAGCAGACTCGGGACAGGGGACTCCTACAATGAGCAGTTCTTC.